Below are 10 T cell receptor beta chains sequenced from a single sample in a study of OX40 agonist ivuxolimab in advanced cancers. Library construction relied on the immunoSEQ multiplex PCR assay. Held by TCRdb, this immuneACCESS table contains in-frame sequences only and omits some clones. Under half of the omission traces to an unresolved V gene where checked; the cause of the rest is unknown. For this sample the table gives about 27,000 clones, of which roughly 90% were detected only once. The leading ten clones occupy roughly 19% of the sample. The input for sequencing was CD4+ or CD8+ T cells sorted from blood, taken in a trial of the OX40 agonist ivuxolimab. The receptors originated from an adult with an advanced solid tumor such as melanoma, head and neck, liver or kidney cancer.

The chain combines TRBV9 with TRBJ1-5; TRBD1 aligns across 8 bases. The CDR3 length is 15 residues. V lost 0 bases and J lost 4; bases outside the gene matches: 3. Germline-derived CDR1 and CDR2 are SGDLS and YYNGEE. The CDR3 here is CASSVAGGFNQPQHF. The CDR3 DNA follows: TGTGCCAGCAGCGTAGCAGGGGGCTTTAATCAGCCCCAGCATTTT. The entire variable domain, with the rest obtained from reference TRBV9 and TRBJ1-5, is as follows: DSGVTQTPKHLITATGQRVTLRCSPRSGDLSVYWYQQSLDQGLQFLIQYYNGEERAKGNILERFSAQQFPDLHSELNLSSLELGDSALYFCASSVAGGFNQPQHFGDGTRLSIL.

V and J are TRBV19 and TRBJ2-7; D unresolved. This CDR3 comprises 15 residues. V was cut by 0 bases and J by 3 bases, with 12 bases left in between. Per the germline V gene, CDR1 is LNHDA and CDR2 is SQIVND (reference sequence). In nucleotides, the CDR3 is TGTGCCAGTAGTATAGAGGCAGGAATCGTCTACGAGCAGTACTTC. It specifies CASSIEAGIVYEQYF.

This sequence joins TRBV13 and TRBJ2-1; TRBD2 agrees at 8 bases. Germline loops: CDR1 PRHDT, CDR2 FYEKMQ (reference sequence). V was clipped by 0 bases and J by 0 bases; unmatched bases: 10. The CDR3 loop spans 19 amino acids. The DNA for the CDR3 is TGTGCCAGCAGCTTAGGATCGCGGCTAGCGGGCAGCTCCTACAATGAGCAGTTCTTC. Its translation: CASSLGSRLAGSSYNEQFF.

This chain links TRBV5-1 with TRBJ2-1; 11 positions match TRBD2. Germline V CDR1 and CDR2: SGHRS, YFSETQ. CDR3 length: 17 residues. After removal of 0 bases from V and 6 bases from J, the junction contained 8 bases not matched to a gene. CDR3 protein: CASSLDPSGRPFNEQFF. The CDR3, as DNA: TGCGCCAGCAGCTTGGATCCTAGCGGGAGGCCCTTCAATGAGCAGTTCTTC.

The chain recombines TRBV5-6 with TRBJ2-1, with 7 bases matching TRBD2. With V trimmed by 4 bases and J by 4 bases, 8 bases remained unmatched. There are 15 residues in the CDR3. Germline lookup yields CDR1 SGHDT and CDR2 YYEEEE. CDR3 nucleotides: TGTGCCAGCAGCCTTGGGAGGGAAAGGTACAATGAGCAGTTCTTC. Translation: CASSLGRERYNEQFF.

This clone has just one count. The chain is built from TRBV19 and TRBJ2-7; 9 nucleotides align to TRBD1. Germline lookup yields CDR1 LNHDA and CDR2 SQIVND (reference sequence). This CDR3 is 16 amino acids long. V lost 3 bases and J lost 3; bases outside the gene matches: 9. For the CDR3, the DNA is TGTGCCAGTAGTATCGAAACCGGGACAGGGTTCTACGAGCAGTACTTC. Translated: CASSIETGTGFYEQYF.

This chain links TRBV2 with TRBJ2-7, with D perhaps matching TRBD1 (6 bases). The CDR3 contains 14 residues. Trimming took off 3 bases at V and 5 bases at J, with 14 bases between the two ends. The germline CDR1 and CDR2 sequences are SNHLY and FYNNEI. CDR3 sequence: CASSEPGQGDEQYF. In DNA form, the CDR3 reads TGTGCCAGCAGTGAGCCGGGACAAGGGGACGAGCAGTACTTC.

The V call is TRBV7-9, the J call TRBJ2-1, with D perhaps matching TRBD2 (5 bases). The CDR3 loop spans 15 amino acids. The germline V gene encodes CDR1 SEHNR and CDR2 FQNEAQ (reference sequence). The ends were cut back, 1 base at V and 5 bases at J, with 12 bases in the middle. CDR3 protein: CASSLVVGAHNEQFF. DNA of the CDR3: TGTGCCAGCAGCTTAGTAGTGGGAGCCCACAATGAGCAGTTCTTC. The full variable domain, its missing parts supplied by reference TRBV7-9 and TRBJ2-1, is DTGVSQNPRHKITKRGQNVTFRCDPISEHNRLYWYRQTLGQGPEFLTYFQNEAQLEKSRLLSDRFSAERPKGSFSTLEIQRTEQGDSAMYLCASSLVVGAHNEQFFGPGTRLTVL.

This clone has just one count. This rearrangement joins TRBV19 to TRBJ2-7, with 7 bases lining up with TRBD2. V shed 3 bases, J shed 2 bases, and the junction held 7 bases outside the gene matches. The V gene's germline CDR1 is LNHDA and CDR2 SQIVND (reference sequence). CDR3 size: 15 residues. The CDR3 spells CASSIGWGGTYEQYF. The CDR3 DNA is TGTGCCAGTAGTATCGGTTGGGGGGGGACCTACGAGCAGTACTTC.

The V gene is TRBV4-3, the J gene TRBJ2-1; 14 bases fit TRBD2. The CDR3 extends over 17 amino acids. Germline lookup yields CDR1 LGHNA and CDR2 YSLEER. V dropped 3 bases and J dropped 4; count of bases not matched to a gene: 5. The CDR3 here is CASSQARTSGGYNEQFF. The CDR3 DNA is TGCGCCAGCAGCCAGGCCCGGACTAGCGGGGGGTACAATGAGCAGTTCTTC.